This T cell receptor beta chain was obtained from a study of read filtering for tumor transcriptome and immune sequencing (dated by TCRdb to 2020 to 2021). Regarding the study in general: The cohort had fewer than 20 male and approximately 13 female patients with a mean age of about 66 years, ranging from about 40 to 85. Using the same bone marrow samples, the study ran both targeted immune repertoire sequencing and bulk whole-transcriptome sequencing and then compared the TCR repertoires from each method. One main goal was a read-filtering strategy for immune repertoire data, in particular deciding whether clonotypes backed by only one read should be removed. By revised international staging, eight or nine patients were R-ISS I, roughly 17 were R-ISS II and 7 were R-ISS III. Per sample, about 4.05 to 11 million TCR-region mapped reads were obtained with IR-seq, compared with only 85 to 1273 with RNA-seq. After DNase treatment, whole-transcriptome libraries were prepared with the TruSeq RNA Access Library Prep Kit.

General study outcomes and caveats: Single-read clonotypes made up around 82% of clonotypes but only 3.5% to 4% of total reads in IR-seq, compared with approximately 70% of clonotypes and 44.6% of reads in RNA-seq. Compared with RNA-seq, IR-seq captured clonotypes at much greater depth and more reliably, and a smaller IR-seq throughput was enough to identify most of the shared clonotypes. When single-read clonotypes were removed, the proportions of shared clonotypes in IR-seq and RNA-seq correlated more strongly. The sorted CD138-negative fraction was composed of a mixed bone marrow immune population rather than of purified T cells.

Counted from cysteine to phenylalanine, this CDR3 has 13 amino acids. The retained sequence is limited to the CDR3, 39 bases, with the frame set at the first base. CDR1 and CDR2, per the germline V gene, are SGHTA and FQGNSA. Cut back by 4 bases and 0 bases, the V and J ends lie 6 bases apart. This clonotype was counted ten times or more. Its antigen remains undetermined. No base qualities exist here, and no much larger clone lies one base off it. The Immunoverse kit was used to build TCR libraries from about 400 ng RNA, with molecular barcoded adaptors covering alpha/delta and beta/gamma chains. TCR library preparation used the same RNA that was used for transcriptome sequencing. Sequencing of the TCR libraries was done on an Illumina HiSeq 4000 with 2 x 150 cycles. Processing in the source paper ran as follows. TCR reads were aligned to human V, D, J and C references and assembled into CDR3 clonotypes with MiXCR, including quality filtering and error correction. Clonotype counts and gene usage diversity were analyzed with the tcR package in R. For inspection of raw mapping reads, RNA-seq reads were mapped by STAR aligner version 2.5.3a onto GRCh37 of the human genome. To test the effect of sequencing depth on detected clonotypes, IR-seq fastq files were randomly downsampled using Seqtk 1.3. TCRdb reprocessing: public reads trimmed at Q25 with fastp, clones called with MiXCR, in-frame beta chains kept. Each entry merges the rows of one CDR3 protein and shows their most common DNA and genes. The authors' filters were not applied to this entry. This sample comprises 100,000 to 150,000 distinct CDR3 sequences, over 10% of them detected only once. About 11% of the sample rests with the top ten.

Bone marrow was sampled from every patient at the time of active disease. Ficoll-Hypaque density gradient centrifugation was used to isolate bone marrow mononuclear cells. To remove myeloma plasma cells, the cells were labeled with CD138 magnetic microbeads on a MACS separator, and CD138-negative cells were then collected by negative selection. Flow cytometry with CD138 antibodies on an Attune NxT was used to check how pure the isolated cells were. Total RNA was extracted with TRIzol reagent and quantified with a NanoDrop spectrophotometer. For each patient, the CD138-negative bone marrow sample underwent paired RNA-seq and IR-seq.

Sequencing used a population of CD138-negative cells sorted from bone marrow. Interpreted using the paper, the cell subset or site label stands for: bone marrow mononuclear cells depleted of CD138+ plasma/myeloma cells by negative magnetic selection. This TCR came from a donor at least 40 years old with multiple myeloma. Recombination joined TRBV7-2 with TRBJ1-1; the D gene is not confidently resolved. The encoded CDR3 is CASSSFMNTEAFF. The DNA is as follows: TGTGCCAGCAGCTCTTTCATGAACACTGAAGCTTTCTTT.